This T cell receptor (beta chain) was profiled in a study of T cells after yellow fever vaccination (dated by TCRdb to the late 2010s). Turning to the overall study: Libraries from fractions with low cell numbers were prepared with the SMART-Seq v4 Ultra Low Input RNA kit. Blood was drawn at multiple timepoints before and after primary and secondary immunization, with bulk PBMC replicates and cell subsets isolated. Two healthy male donors made up the cohort, one aged 18 to 29 years and the other aged 30 to 40 years. To follow T-cell clones before and after both primary and booster YFV17D yellow fever vaccination, bulk TCR alpha and beta repertoires underwent longitudinal sequencing.

The sequencing machine was an Illumina NovaSeq 6000. TCR cDNA was synthesized by 5'RACE template switching, which introduced a universal primer site and unique molecular identifiers. Priming of cDNA synthesis was performed from both the TCR alpha and TCR beta constant segments. Libraries were amplified in two PCR steps, with sample barcodes and sequencing adapters added in the second step. Libraries were sequenced on Illumina HiSeq 2500 (2x100 bp) or NovaSeq (2x150 bp). In the original analysis: Demultiplexing of reads and collapsing into UMI consensus sequences were performed with MIGEC, and V(D)J alignment was carried out with MiXCR. Vaccine-responding clonotypes were identified with edgeR using replicate PBMC samples, with FDR below 0.01 and a log2 fold change above 5 up to day 15 being required. Each bulk clonotype received a CD4 or CD8 identity based on whether the sequenced CD4 or CD8 repertoire contained that clonotype at higher abundance. Using fastp trimming at Q25 and MiXCR clonotype assembly, TCRdb reanalyzed the public sequencing data and kept in-frame beta chains. For every CDR3 protein sequence, its rows merge into one entry that carries the most common genes and DNA. These V and J calls rely on TCRdb rather than the paper's analysis. The sample records a few hundred thousand distinct CDR3 sequences, roughly 3% of which are singletons. The ten largest account for around 3% of the sample.

The paper as a whole reports these results and caveats: Because abundant contaminating clonotypes from the bulk population could be contained in FACS-sorted repertoires, computational filtering was required. After the booster, most of the clones that had expanded following primary vaccination were detected again (approximately 95% of CD4 and around 90% of CD8), which suggests that memory was broadly maintained. The study included only two donors, which limits how far the findings can be generalized. The secondary T-cell response was weaker than the primary response but faster, peaking on day 5 instead of day 15. A small share of clonotypes was detected in both CD4 and CD8 compartments, with the overlap likely arising from convergent recombination.

This clonotype was detected many times. Its binding antigen is unknown. No clone much larger than this one lies a single base away; base qualities are absent. Explained via the paper, the treatment or condition label denotes: live attenuated yellow fever vaccine strain. PBMCs were isolated from peripheral blood using a standard Ficoll-Paque protocol. CD4 and CD8 T-cell fractions were isolated with Dynabeads CD4 and CD8 positive selection kits. RNA was extracted with TriZol from bulk PBMCs, CD4 and CD8 fractions, and dextramer-positive and dextramer-negative fractions. The source of this sequence is a man between 18 and 29 years old who received the YFV17D yellow fever vaccine. The sequences come from CD4+ T cells sorted from PBMCs, collected 10 days after the yellow fever booster vaccination.

The sequenced DNA: TGTGCCAGCAGTTACTGGGGACAGGGGTCCTACGAGCAGTACTTC. The resulting protein is CASSYWGQGSYEQYF. Here the chain combines TRBV6-2 or TRBV6-3 and TRBJ2-7, with 10 bases matching TRBD1. The CDR3 sequence holds 15 residues, the cysteine and phenylalanine included. CDR3 DNA only is kept here, 45 bases in frame from base 1. The CDR1 and CDR2 encoded by the germline V gene are MNHEY and SVGEGT. Clipping removes 1 base from V and 1 base from J, with 1 as the unmatched junction base count.